This T cell receptor (beta chain) is from a study of T-cell reconstitution after alpha-beta-depleted transplantation in children. Per the germline V gene, CDR1 is SGHVS and CDR2 is FQNEAQ. Trimming stripped 5 bases from V and 0 bases from J, with 16 bases between. CDR3 length: 16 residues. This clonotype was counted only a few times. Construction of the TCRbeta library involved unique molecular identifiers. TCRdb redid the calling of the PCR reads with MiXCR, one entry per CDR3 protein. The table lists more than 250,000 distinct CDR3 sequences, 9.9% of them singletons. This chain links TRBV7-8 with TRBJ1-1; no firm D call. The clonotype was recovered from a human donor who donated a stem cell graft to a child with SCID. Material: PBMCs from the stem cell graft donor, obtained from the stem cell graft. The CDR3 loop reads CASSPFRVNMNTEAFF. The CDR3 DNA sequence: TGTGCCAGCAGCCCTTTTCGGGTAAACATGAACACTGAAGCTTTCTTT.